This record looks at one TCR beta chain sequence and its context. Its antigen is unidentified. These data come from a study of post-analysis software for immune sequencing data. Overall study: The courses of disease that were included comprised relapsing-remitting, secondary progressive and progressive-relapsing multiple sclerosis.

TCR beta libraries were prepared from cDNA with unique molecular identifiers. A single record per CDR3 protein comes from TCRdb applying MiXCR to the PCR reads. The table lists roughly 580,000 distinct CDR3 sequences, 44% of them singletons, with about 1.8% in the top ten. Study outcomes and limitations: Five or six TRBV segments, TRBV5-6, TRBV5-1 and TRBV20-1 among them, were found more frequent in patients than controls. Strong co-clustering by F measure linked samples that shared a preparation batch.

Germline CDR1 reads SGHDT; CDR2 reads YYEEEE. V was clipped by 4 bases and J by 2 bases; unmatched bases: 11. This CDR3 spans 17 amino acids. Sequenced: blood. This receptor was taken from a girl aged 10 to 17 with multiple sclerosis. V and J are TRBV5-6 and TRBJ2-3, with 9 bases lining up with TRBD2. The CDR3 nucleotides read TGTGCCAGCAGCCAAGACACACTAGCGGGCCTCACAGATACGCAGTATTTT. Its protein product is CASSQDTLAGLTDTQYF.